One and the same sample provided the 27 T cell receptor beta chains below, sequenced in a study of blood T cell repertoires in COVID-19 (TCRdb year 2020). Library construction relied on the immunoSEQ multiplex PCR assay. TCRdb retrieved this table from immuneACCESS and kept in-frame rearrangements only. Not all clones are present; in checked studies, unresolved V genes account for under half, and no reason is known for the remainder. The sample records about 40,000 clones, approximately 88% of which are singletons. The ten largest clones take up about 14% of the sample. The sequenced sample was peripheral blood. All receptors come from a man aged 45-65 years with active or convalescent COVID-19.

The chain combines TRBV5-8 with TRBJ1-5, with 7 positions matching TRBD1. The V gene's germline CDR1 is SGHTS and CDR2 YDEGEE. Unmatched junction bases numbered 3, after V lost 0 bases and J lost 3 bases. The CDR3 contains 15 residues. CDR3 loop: CASSLGDSYNQPQHF. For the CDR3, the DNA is TGTGCCAGCAGCTTGGGGGACAGCTACAATCAGCCCCAGCATTTT.

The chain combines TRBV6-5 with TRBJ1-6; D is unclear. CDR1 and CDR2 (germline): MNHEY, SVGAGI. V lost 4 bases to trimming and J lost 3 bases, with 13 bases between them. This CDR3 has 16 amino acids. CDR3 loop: CASSSPKAGYNSPLHF. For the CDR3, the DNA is TGTGCCAGCAGTTCCCCGAAGGCAGGCTATAATTCACCCCTCCACTTT.

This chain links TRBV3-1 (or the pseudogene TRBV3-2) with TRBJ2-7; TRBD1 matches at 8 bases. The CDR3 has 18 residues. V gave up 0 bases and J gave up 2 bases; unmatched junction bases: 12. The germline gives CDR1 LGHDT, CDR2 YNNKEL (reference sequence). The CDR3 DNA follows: TGTGCCAGCAGCCAAGATCCCTGGGGACAGGCGAAACCCTACGAGCAGTACTTC. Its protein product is CASSQDPWGQAKPYEQYF.

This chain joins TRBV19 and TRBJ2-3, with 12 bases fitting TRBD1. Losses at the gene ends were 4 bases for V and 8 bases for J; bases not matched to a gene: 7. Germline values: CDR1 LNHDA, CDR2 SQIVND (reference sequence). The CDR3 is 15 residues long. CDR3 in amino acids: CASSTPGQGASTQYF. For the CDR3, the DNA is TGTGCCAGTAGTACCCCGGGACAGGGGGCCAGTACGCAGTATTTT.

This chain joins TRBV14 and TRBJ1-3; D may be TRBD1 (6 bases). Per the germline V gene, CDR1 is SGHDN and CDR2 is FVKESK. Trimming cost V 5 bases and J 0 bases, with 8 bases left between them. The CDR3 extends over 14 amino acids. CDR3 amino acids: CASSRTDSGNTIYF. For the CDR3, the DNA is TGTGCCAGCAGCAGGACAGACTCTGGAAACACCATATATTTT.

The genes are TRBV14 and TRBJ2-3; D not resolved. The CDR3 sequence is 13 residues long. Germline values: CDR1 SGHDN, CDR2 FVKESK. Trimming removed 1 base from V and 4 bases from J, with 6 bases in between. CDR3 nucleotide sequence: TGTGCCAGCAGCCAAGTTCCGGCAGATACGCAGTATTTT. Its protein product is CASSQVPADTQYF.

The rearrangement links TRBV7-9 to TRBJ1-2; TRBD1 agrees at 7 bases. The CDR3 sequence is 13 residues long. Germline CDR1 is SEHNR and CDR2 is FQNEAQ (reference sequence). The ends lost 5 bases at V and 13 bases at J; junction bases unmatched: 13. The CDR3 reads CASSLYRDRESTF. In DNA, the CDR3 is TGTGCCAGCAGCCTTTACCGGGACAGAGAGAGCACCTTC.

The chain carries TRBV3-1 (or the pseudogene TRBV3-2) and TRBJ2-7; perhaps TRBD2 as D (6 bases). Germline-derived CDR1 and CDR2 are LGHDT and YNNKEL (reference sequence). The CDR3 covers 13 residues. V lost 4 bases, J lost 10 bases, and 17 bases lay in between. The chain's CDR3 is CASSLTPGDRQYF. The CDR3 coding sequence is TGTGCCAGCAGCCTAACACCGGGAGACAGACAGTACTTC.

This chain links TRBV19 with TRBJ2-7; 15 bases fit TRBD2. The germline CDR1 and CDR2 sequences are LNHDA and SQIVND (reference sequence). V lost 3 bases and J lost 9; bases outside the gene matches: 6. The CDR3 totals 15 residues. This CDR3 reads CASSIGTSGGPRQYF. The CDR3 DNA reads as TGTGCCAGTAGTATCGGGACTAGCGGGGGGCCCAGGCAGTACTTC.

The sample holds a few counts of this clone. This chain's CDR3 is CASSSQGYEAFF. The CDR3 DNA reads as TGTGCCAGCAGTTCCCAGGGATACGAAGCTTTCTTT. The chain carries TRBV12-3 or TRBV12-4 and TRBJ1-1, with D perhaps TRBD1 (5 bases). CDR3 size: 12 residues. Trimming shortened V by 4 bases and J by 8 bases, and 11 bases separated the two germline ends.

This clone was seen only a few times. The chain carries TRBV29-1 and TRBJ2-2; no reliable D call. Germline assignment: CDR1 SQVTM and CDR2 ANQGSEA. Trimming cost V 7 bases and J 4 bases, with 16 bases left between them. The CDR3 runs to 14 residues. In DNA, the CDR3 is TGCAGCGCTGTTGTGGGCAGTGCCACCGGGGAGCTGTTTTTT. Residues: CSAVVGSATGELFF.

In DNA form, the CDR3 reads TGTGCCTGGAGATCAGCGGGCTCGAATTCACCCCTCCACTTT. It codes for CAWRSAGSNSPLHF. The rearrangement uses TRBV30 and TRBJ1-6; no clear D gene. V gave up 3 bases and J gave up 7 bases, with 13 bases separating them. The CDR3 is 14 residues long. Per the germline V gene, CDR1 is GTSNPN and CDR2 is SVGIG (reference sequence).

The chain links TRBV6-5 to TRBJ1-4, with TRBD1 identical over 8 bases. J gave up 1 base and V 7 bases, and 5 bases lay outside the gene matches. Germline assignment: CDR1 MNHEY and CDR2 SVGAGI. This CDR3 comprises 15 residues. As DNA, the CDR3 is TGTGCCAGCAACACAGGGGGAGGAACTAATGAAAAACTGTTTTTT. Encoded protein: CASNTGGGTNEKLFF.

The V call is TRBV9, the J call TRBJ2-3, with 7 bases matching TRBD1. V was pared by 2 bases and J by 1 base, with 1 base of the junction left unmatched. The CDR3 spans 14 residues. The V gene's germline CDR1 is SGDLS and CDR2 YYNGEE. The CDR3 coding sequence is TGTGCCAGCAGCGTCGGGACAGGCACAGATACGCAGTATTTT. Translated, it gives CASSVGTGTDTQYF.

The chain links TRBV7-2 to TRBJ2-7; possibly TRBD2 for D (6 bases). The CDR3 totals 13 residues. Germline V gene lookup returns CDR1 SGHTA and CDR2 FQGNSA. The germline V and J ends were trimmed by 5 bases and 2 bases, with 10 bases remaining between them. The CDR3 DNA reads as TGTGCCAGCAGCAAACTAGCCGCCTACGAGCAGTACTTC. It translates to CASSKLAAYEQYF.

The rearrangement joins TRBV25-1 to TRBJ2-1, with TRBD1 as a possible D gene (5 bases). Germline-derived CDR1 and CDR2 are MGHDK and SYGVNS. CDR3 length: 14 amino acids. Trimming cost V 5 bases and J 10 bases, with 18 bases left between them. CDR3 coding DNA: TGTGCCAGCAGTCCCGAAGGGGCCCTTAGGGAGCAGTTCTTC. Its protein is CASSPEGALREQFF.

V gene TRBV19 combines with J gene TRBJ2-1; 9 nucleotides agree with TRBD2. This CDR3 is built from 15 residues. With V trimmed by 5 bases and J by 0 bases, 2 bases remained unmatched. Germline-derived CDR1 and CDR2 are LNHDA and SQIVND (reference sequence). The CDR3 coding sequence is TGTGCCAGTAGTTCTAGCGGGGCCTCCTACAATGAGCAGTTCTTC. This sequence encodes CASSSSGASYNEQFF.

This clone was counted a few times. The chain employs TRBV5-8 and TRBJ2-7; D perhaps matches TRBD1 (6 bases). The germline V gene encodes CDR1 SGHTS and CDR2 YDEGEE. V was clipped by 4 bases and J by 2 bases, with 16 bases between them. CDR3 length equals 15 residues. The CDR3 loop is CASSPRIRGTYEQYF. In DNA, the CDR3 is TGTGCCAGCAGCCCCAGGATCAGGGGTACCTACGAGCAGTACTTC.

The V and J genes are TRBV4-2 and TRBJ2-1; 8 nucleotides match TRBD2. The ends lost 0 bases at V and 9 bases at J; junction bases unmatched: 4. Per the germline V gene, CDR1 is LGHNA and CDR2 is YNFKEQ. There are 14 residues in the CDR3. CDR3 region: CASSQDRLAGEQFF. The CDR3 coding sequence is TGTGCCAGCAGCCAAGATAGGCTAGCGGGTGAGCAGTTCTTC.

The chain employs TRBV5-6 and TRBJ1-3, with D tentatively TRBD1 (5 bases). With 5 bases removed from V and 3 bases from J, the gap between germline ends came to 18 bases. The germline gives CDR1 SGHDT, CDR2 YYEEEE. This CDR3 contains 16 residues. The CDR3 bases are TGTGCCAGCAGTAAAGACAGTGCCCGATATGGAAACACCATATATTTT. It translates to CASSKDSARYGNTIYF.

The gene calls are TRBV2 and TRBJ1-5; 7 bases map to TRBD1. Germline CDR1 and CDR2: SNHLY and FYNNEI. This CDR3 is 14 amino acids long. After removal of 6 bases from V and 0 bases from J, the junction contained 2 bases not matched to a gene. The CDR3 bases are TGTGCCAGCAGAGGGACAGATAGCAATCAGCCCCAGCATTTT. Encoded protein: CASRGTDSNQPQHF.

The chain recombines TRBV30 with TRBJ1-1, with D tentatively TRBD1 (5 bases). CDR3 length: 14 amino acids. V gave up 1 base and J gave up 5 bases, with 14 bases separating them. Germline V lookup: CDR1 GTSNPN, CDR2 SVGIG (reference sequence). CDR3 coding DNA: TGTGCCTGGAGTGCCGACACCGGGGGGACTGAAGCTTTCTTT. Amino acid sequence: CAWSADTGGTEAFF.

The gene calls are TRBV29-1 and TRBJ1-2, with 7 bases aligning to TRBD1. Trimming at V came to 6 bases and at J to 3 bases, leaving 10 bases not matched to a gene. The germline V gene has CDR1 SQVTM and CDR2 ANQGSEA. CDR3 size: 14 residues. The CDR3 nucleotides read TGCAGCGTAGGCCGGGACAGCAGAGACTATGGCTACACCTTC. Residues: CSVGRDSRDYGYTF.

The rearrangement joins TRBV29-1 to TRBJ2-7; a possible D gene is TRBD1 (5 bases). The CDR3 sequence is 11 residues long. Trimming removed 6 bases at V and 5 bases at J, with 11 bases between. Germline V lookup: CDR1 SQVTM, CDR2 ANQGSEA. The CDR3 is CSVAGFDEQYF. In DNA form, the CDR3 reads TGCAGCGTCGCAGGGTTCGACGAGCAGTACTTC.

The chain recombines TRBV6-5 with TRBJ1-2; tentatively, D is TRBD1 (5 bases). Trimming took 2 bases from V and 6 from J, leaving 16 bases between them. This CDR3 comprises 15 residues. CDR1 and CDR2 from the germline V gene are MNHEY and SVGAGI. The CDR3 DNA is TGTGCCAGCAGTTACGGCCAGGGTTTTTCCAATGGCTACACCTTC. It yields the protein CASSYGQGFSNGYTF.

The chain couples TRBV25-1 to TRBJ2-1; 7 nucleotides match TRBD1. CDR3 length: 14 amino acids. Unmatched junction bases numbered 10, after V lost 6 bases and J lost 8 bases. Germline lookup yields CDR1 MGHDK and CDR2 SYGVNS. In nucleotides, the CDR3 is TGTGCCAGCAGCAAAGACAGGGTGAGGGATGAGCAGTTCTTC. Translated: CASSKDRVRDEQFF.

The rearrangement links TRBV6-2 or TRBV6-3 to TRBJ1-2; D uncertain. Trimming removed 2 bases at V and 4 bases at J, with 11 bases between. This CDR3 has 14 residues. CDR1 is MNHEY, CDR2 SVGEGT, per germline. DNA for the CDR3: TGTGCCAGCAGTTACCCCGGAGGGTCCTATGGCTACACCTTC. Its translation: CASSYPGGSYGYTF.